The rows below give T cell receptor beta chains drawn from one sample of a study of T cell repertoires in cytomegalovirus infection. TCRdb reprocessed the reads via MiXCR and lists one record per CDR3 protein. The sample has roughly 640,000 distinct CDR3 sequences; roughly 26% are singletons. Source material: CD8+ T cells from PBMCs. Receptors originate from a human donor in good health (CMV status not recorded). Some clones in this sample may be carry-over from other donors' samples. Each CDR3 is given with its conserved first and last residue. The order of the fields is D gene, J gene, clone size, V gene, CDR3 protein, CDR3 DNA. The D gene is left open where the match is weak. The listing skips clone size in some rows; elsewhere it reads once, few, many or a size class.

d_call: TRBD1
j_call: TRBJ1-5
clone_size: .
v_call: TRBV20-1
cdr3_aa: CSARDLSTGRQPQHF
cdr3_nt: TGCAGTGCTAGAGATCTATCGACAGGGCGTCAGCCCCAGCATTTT

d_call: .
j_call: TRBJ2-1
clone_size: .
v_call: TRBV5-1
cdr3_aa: CASSLSAEGPNNEQFF
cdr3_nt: TGCGCCAGCAGCTTGTCGGCCGAGGGACCTAACAATGAGCAGTTCTTC

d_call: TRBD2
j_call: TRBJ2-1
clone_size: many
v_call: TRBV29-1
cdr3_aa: CSVTYRDYNNEQFF
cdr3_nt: TGCAGCGTTACCTACCGGGACTACAACAATGAGCAGTTCTTC

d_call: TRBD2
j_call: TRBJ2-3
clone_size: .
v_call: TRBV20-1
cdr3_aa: CSARDPSGGTDTQYF
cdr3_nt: TGCAGTGCTAGAGATCCCAGCGGGGGCACAGATACGCAGTATTTT

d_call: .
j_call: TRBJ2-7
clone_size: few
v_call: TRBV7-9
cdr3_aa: CASSIPGQQYF
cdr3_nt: TGTGCCAGCAGCATTCCGGGACAGCAGTACTTC

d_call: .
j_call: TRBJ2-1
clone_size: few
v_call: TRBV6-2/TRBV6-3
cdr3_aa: CASSPRDTPTFDEQFF
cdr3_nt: TGTGCCAGCAGCCCACGGGACACCCCAACATTCGATGAGCAGTTCTTC

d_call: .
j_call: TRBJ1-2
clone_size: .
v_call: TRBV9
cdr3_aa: CASSAPINNMFYGYTF
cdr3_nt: TGTGCCAGCAGCGCCCCCATCAACAACATGTTTTATGGCTACACCTTC

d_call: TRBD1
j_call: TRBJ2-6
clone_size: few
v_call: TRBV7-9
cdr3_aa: CASSNDRVYPGANVLTF
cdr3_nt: TGTGCCAGCAGCAATGACAGGGTGTATCCTGGGGCCAACGTCCTGACTTTC

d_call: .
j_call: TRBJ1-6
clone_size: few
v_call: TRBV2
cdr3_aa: CASDPGPNNSPLHF
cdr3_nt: TGTGCCAGTGATCCGGGACCCAATAATTCACCCCTCCACTTT

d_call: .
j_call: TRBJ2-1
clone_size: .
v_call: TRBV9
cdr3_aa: CVSSEWGKDNEQFF
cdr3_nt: TGTGTCAGCAGCGAGTGGGGAAAAGACAATGAGCAGTTCTTC

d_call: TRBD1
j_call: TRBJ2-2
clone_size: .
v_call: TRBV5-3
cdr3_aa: CAGSNPTGGITGELFF
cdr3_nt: TGTGCCGGCAGCAATCCTACAGGGGGAATCACCGGGGAGCTGTTTTTT

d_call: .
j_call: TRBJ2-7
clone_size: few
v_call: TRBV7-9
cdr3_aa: CASSSWENEQYF
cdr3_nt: TGTGCCAGCAGCTCATGGGAAAACGAGCAGTACTTC

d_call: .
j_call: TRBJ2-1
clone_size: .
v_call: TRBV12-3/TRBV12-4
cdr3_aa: CASSFEKTTAEYNEQFF
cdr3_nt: TGTGCCAGCAGTTTTGAAAAGACGACAGCGGAATACAATGAGCAGTTCTTC

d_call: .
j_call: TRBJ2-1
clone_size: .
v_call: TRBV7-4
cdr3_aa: CASTTGGGGSYNEQFF
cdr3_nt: TGTGCCAGCACCACAGGGGGGGGGGGCTCCTACAATGAGCAGTTCTTC

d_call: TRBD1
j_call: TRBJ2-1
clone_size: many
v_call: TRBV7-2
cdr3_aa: CASRDTGQRNNEQFF
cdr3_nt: TGTGCCAGCAGGGATACGGGACAGAGAAACAATGAGCAGTTCTTC

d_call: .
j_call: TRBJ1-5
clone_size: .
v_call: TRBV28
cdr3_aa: CASSFGTQNPNQPQHF
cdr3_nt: TGTGCCAGCAGTTTCGGGACACAGAATCCAAATCAGCCCCAGCATTTT

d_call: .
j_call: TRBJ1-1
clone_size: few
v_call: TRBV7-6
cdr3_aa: CASSLGHLRGTEAFF
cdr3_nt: TGTGCCAGCAGCTTAGGGCACCTTAGAGGTACTGAAGCTTTCTTT

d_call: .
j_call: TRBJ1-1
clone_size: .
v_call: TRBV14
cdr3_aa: CASSLRRGSRTEAFF
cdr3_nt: TGTGCCAGCAGCCTCAGACGAGGGAGTAGGACTGAAGCTTTCTTT

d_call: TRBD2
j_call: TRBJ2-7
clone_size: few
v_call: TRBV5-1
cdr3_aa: CASSLEGGIEQYF
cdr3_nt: TGCGCCAGCAGCTTGGAGGGAGGGATCGAGCAGTACTTC

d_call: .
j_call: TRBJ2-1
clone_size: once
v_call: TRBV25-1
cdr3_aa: CASSETEDEQFF
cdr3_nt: TGTGCCAGCAGTGAAACTGAGGATGAGCAGTTCTTC

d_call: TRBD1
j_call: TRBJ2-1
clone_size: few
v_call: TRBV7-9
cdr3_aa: CASRFDRGIYNEQFF
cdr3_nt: TGTGCCAGCAGATTCGACAGGGGGATATACAATGAGCAGTTCTTC

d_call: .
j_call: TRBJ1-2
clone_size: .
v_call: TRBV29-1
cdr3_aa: CSVQGRSGYTF
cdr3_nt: TGCAGCGTACAGGGAAGGAGCGGCTACACCTTC

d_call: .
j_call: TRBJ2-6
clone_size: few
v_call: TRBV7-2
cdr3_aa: CASSLERPLSGANVLTF
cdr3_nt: TGTGCCAGCAGCTTAGAACGGCCTCTCTCTGGGGCCAACGTCCTGACTTTC

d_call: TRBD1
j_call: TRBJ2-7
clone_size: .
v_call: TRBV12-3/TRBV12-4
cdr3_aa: CANSLQGWTYEQYF
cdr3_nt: TGTGCCAACAGTTTACAGGGGTGGACCTACGAGCAGTACTTC

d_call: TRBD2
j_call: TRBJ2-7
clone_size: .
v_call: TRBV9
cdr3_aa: CASSPRLAVPYEQYF
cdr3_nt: TGTGCCAGCAGCCCTCGACTAGCGGTCCCCTACGAGCAGTACTTC

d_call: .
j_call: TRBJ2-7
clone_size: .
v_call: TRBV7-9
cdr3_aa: CASSAGTLSSYEQYF
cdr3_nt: TGTGCCAGCAGCGCCGGGACACTTTCTTCCTACGAGCAGTACTTC

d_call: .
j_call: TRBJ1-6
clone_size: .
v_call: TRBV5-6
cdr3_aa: CASSYPSGSPLHF
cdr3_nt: TGTGCCAGCAGCTACCCGAGCGGTTCACCCCTCCACTTT

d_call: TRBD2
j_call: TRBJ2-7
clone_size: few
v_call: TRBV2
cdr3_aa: CASCDGTKDEQYF
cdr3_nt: TGTGCCAGCTGTGATGGGACTAAGGACGAGCAGTACTTC

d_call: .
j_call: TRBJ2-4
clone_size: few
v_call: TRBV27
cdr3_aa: CASSSNPRVGLSF
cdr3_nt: TGTGCCAGCAGCTCTAACCCCCGGGTGGGATTGTCCTTC

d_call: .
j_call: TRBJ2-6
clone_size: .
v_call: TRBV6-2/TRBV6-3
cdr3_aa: CASSYSTSGANVLTF
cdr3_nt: TGTGCCAGCAGTTACTCGACTAGTGGGGCCAACGTCCTGACTTTC

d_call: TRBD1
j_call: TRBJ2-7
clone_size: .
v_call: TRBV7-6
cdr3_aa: CASSWDRGGYEQYF
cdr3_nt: TGTGCCAGCAGCTGGGACAGGGGAGGCTACGAGCAGTACTTC

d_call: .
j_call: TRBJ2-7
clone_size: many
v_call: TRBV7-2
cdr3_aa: CASKAGWQFDYEQYF
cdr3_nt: TGTGCCAGCAAAGCAGGGTGGCAGTTCGACTACGAGCAGTACTTC

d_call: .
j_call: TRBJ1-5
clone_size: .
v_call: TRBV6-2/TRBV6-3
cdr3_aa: CASSYDSPRSNQPQHF
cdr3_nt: TGTGCCAGCAGTTACGACTCCCCGCGGAGCAATCAGCCCCAGCATTTT

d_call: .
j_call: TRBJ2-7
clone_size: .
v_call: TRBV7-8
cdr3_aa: CAGSEPRKTYEQYF
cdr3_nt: TGTGCCGGCAGCGAACCCAGGAAAACCTACGAGCAGTACTTC

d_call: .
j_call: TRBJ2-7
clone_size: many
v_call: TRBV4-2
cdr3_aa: CASSQDADSYEQYF
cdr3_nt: TGTGCCAGCAGCCAAGATGCAGACAGCTACGAGCAGTACTTC

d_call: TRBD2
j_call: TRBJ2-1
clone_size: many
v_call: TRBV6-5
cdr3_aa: CASSYSSSGSYNEQFF
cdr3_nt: TGTGCCAGCAGTTACTCGTCTAGCGGGAGCTACAATGAGCAGTTCTTC

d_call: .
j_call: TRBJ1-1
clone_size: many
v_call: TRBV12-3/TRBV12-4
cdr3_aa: CASSPGSGTEAFF
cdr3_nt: TGTGCCAGCAGCCCCGGATCGGGCACTGAAGCTTTCTTT